This T cell receptor beta chain was captured in a study of T cell responses to AZD1222 COVID-19 vaccine. Clones were sequenced by immunoSEQ multiplex PCR, and TCRdb holds only the in-frame ones, with some missing. The table shows around 170,000 clones, with about 86% occurring only once. This CDR3 has 16 amino acids. Trimming shortened V by 5 bases and J by 3 bases, and 17 bases separated the two germline ends. CDR1 is LGHDT and CDR2 is YNNKEL in the germline V gene (reference sequence). This TCR was sampled from an adult who received the AZD1222 COVID-19 vaccine. The V and J genes are TRBV3-1 (or the pseudogene TRBV3-2) and TRBJ1-3; a possible D gene is TRBD1 (5 bases). The material was peripheral blood, obtained 28 days after the second AZD1222 dose. The CDR3 loop is CASSSYSSGFGNTIYF. The CDR3 DNA reads TGTGCCAGCAGCTCCTACTCCTCAGGGTTTGGAAACACCATATATTTT.